The T cell receptor beta chain under discussion was sequenced for a study of blood T cell repertoires in COVID-19. Study-level background: Samples of COVID-19 (acute and convalescent) were obtained from the United States, Italy and Spain.

The CDR3 loop spans 18 amino acids. CDR1 SGHAT and CDR2 FQNNGV come from the germline V gene. About this clone: Germline and junction disagree at one end, which may indicate a read error.

In the original processing: Reference gene primer amplification gave nucleated cell count estimates. The protocol was immunoSEQ multiplex PCR, while the TCRdb copy is restricted to in-frame clones and leaves out a portion. D and trimming were read from the DNA, whereas the V and J calls and clone size are those reported in that table. The sample shows about 48,000 clones, roughly 77% of them seen only once. Sequencing was carried out using peripheral blood. The chain combines TRBV11-2 with TRBJ2-1, with 13 bases matching TRBD2. The TCR was taken from a human donor with active or convalescent COVID-19. The donor label of this sample is uncertain. The CDR3 reads CASSLEGLAGRSYNEQFF. The CDR3 bases are TGTGCCAGCAGCCTAGAGGGACTAGCGGGAAGATCCTACAATGAGCAGTTCTTC.